The clone carrying this T cell receptor beta chain was seen a handful of times. Authors' data handling: Estimates of nucleated cell counts were drawn from the amplification of reference gene primers. Sequencing was performed with immunoSEQ multiplex PCR; in TCRdb, only in-frame clones are kept and a portion is missing. The V and J calls and clone size come from that table; D and trimming were worked out from the DNA. The sample consists of some 230,000 clones, 70% to 90% of them appearing once. The CDR3 totals 19 residues. CDR1 is LGHDT and CDR2 is YNNKEL in the germline V gene (reference sequence). V shed 1 base, J shed 7 bases, and the junction held 12 bases outside the gene matches. This sample was taken from a study of blood T cell repertoires in COVID-19. Overall study context: PBMCs, B-cell-depleted T cells, or T cells provided the cDNA or gDNA that made up the material.

This TCR was recovered from a man aged 50-60 years who had recovered from COVID-19. The sample taken for sequencing was peripheral blood. V usage is TRBV3-1 (or the pseudogene TRBV3-2) and J usage is TRBJ2-1, with 14 bases aligning to TRBD2. CDR3 residues: CASSQGLAGGSHGSNEQFF. CDR3 nucleotides: TGTGCCAGCAGCCAAGGACTAGCGGGAGGGAGTCATGGTAGTAATGAGCAGTTCTTC.